This T cell receptor beta chain was profiled in a study of cytomegalovirus exposure and HLA in healthy donors. V was trimmed by 4 bases and J by 9 bases, leaving 16 bases between them. This CDR3 is 15 amino acids long. Per the germline V gene, CDR1 is SGHDN and CDR2 is FVKESK. Study conclusions and caveats: Reported performance of the classifier showed diagnosis of cytomegalovirus status with high specificity and sensitivity. The study labeled 164 TCR beta chains cytomegalovirus-associated. As a later analysis showed, a missense DCLRE1C variant was linked to trimming of TCR beta V- and J-genes.

This cohort consisted of healthy bone marrow donors. The PCR contained 60 Vbeta and 13 Jbeta primers. Using immunoSEQ multiplex PCR, the repertoire was profiled, and TCRdb retains in-frame clones only, with some absent. The sample contains around 200,000 clones, about 80% of which appear only once. Notes on this clone: As yet, its antigen is unknown.

Sequences were obtained from PBMCs. The origin of this receptor is a man younger than 40 in good health and CMV-seronegative. The chain is built from TRBV14 and TRBJ1-6, with D perhaps TRBD1 (6 bases). DNA of the CDR3: TGTGCCAGCAGCCCTTGGGAAGGGGGTGGTTCACCCCTCCACTTT. Translated, it gives CASSPWEGGGSPLHF.